The 31 T cell receptor beta chains below all came from one sample that was sequenced in a study of PD-1 blockade in classical Hodgkin lymphoma. Here immunoSEQ multiplex PCR was the method, and the copy in TCRdb shows in-frame clones only, minus some. The data contain approximately 30,000 clones, about 74% of them singletons. With no exception, relapse followed autologous stem cell transplantation in all patients, and brentuximab vedotin exposure varied. CD4+ T cells were purified from thawed PBMCs by negative selection. The source material was CD4+ T cells from blood, sampled at baseline. Receptors originate from a human donor with classical Hodgkin lymphoma.

This clone has a single count. The chain joins TRBV28 to TRBJ1-4; 9 nucleotides agree with TRBD1. The ends lost 3 bases at V and 7 bases at J; junction bases unmatched: 12. CDR3 length: 17 amino acids. Germline V gene lookup returns CDR1 MDHEN and CDR2 SYDVKM. The CDR3 DNA sequence: TGTGCCAGCAGTTTCACCCACGACAGGGGGTATGGTGAAAAACTGTTTTTT. Translated: CASSFTHDRGYGEKLFF. The whole variable domain, remainder taken from reference TRBV28 and TRBJ1-4, is DVKVTQSSRYLVKRTGEKVFLECVQDMDHENMFWYRQDPGLGLRLIYFSYDVKMKEKGDIPEGYSVSREKKERFSLILESASTNQTSMYLCASSFTHDRGYGEKLFFGSGTQLSVL.

About this clone: At the DNA level, this CDR3 is encoded by other sequences in the same sample as well. CDR3 nucleotides: TGTGCCAGCAGCTATTCCGGGACAGTCGGGTATGGCTACACCTTC. This encodes CASSYSGTVGYGYTF. V gene TRBV7-9 combines with J gene TRBJ1-2; 7 nucleotides agree with TRBD1. The CDR3 covers 15 residues. V lost 4 bases and J lost 5; bases outside the gene matches: 10. Germline V gene data show CDR1 as SEHNR and CDR2 as FQNEAQ (reference sequence).

In its sample, this clone was seen once. The chain carries TRBV5-1 and TRBJ2-1; either TRBD1 or TRBD2 may fit D (7 bases each). The V and J ends lost 4 bases and 4 bases respectively, with 18 bases between them. Per the germline V gene, CDR1 is SGHRS and CDR2 is YFSETQ. The CDR3 is 16 residues long. Here the CDR3 DNA reads TGCGCCAGCAGCACACAGGGGAGGGTCGGGTACAATGAGCAGTTCTTC. Its protein product is CASSTQGRVGYNEQFF. Full variable domain (outside the CDR3, taken from reference TRBV5-1 and TRBJ2-1): KAGVTQTPRYLIKTRGQQVTLSCSPISGHRSVSWYQQTPGQGLQFLFEYFSETQRNKGNFPGRFSGRQFSNSRSEMNVSTLELGDSALYLCASSTQGRVGYNEQFFGPGTRLTVL.

V usage is TRBV7-2 and J usage is TRBJ2-2, with 7 bases aligning to TRBD1. Germline CDR1 and CDR2: SGHTA and FQGNSA. Trimming took 5 bases from V and 0 from J; bases not matched to a gene: 3. CDR3 length: 15 residues. The CDR3 bases are TGTGCCAGCAGCCCCGGGACAGCGAACACCGGGGAGCTGTTTTTT. It specifies CASSPGTANTGELFF.

The V gene is TRBV6-5, the J gene TRBJ1-2; no firm D call. The CDR3 spans 13 residues. Deletions cut 7 bases from V and 4 bases from J, with 13 bases between. The germline gives CDR1 MNHEY, CDR2 SVGAGI. This chain's CDR3 is CASKPRTVYGYTF. CDR3 sequence (DNA): TGTGCCAGCAAACCTAGGACGGTCTATGGCTACACCTTC.

A few counts support this clone. The gene calls are TRBV11-1 and TRBJ2-1; D may be TRBD2 (6 bases). The V end lost 5 bases, the J end lost 6 bases, and 14 bases lay between the germline ends. The germline CDR1 and CDR2 sequences are SGHAT and FQDESV (reference sequence). CDR3 length: 14 residues. CDR3 nucleotide sequence: TGTGCCAGCAGCCGCTCGGGGCGGGGCAATGAGCAGTTCTTC. Protein: CASSRSGRGNEQFF.

Only one count was recorded for this clone. The gene calls are TRBV2 and TRBJ1-3, with TRBD1 matching over 10 bases. Germline CDR1 and CDR2: SNHLY and FYNNEI. V lost 7 bases and J lost 2; bases outside the gene matches: 8. This CDR3 region has 16 residues. DNA of the CDR3: TGTGCCAGCACTTTGGACAGGGGGAACACTGGAAACACCATATATTTT. Translating gives CASTLDRGNTGNTIYF.

The chain joins TRBV5-6 to TRBJ2-7, with 12 positions matching TRBD2. V dropped 5 bases and J dropped 3; count of bases not matched to a gene: 6. Per the germline V gene, CDR1 is SGHDT and CDR2 is YYEEEE. The CDR3 sequence is 15 residues long. In DNA, the CDR3 is TGTGCCAGCAGACCTGGACTAGCGGGGTTCTACGAGCAGTACTTC. As protein: CASRPGLAGFYEQYF. The full variable domain, its missing parts supplied by reference TRBV5-6 and TRBJ2-7, is DAGVTQSPTHLIKTRGQQVTLRCSPKSGHDTVSWYQQALGQGPQFIFQYYEEEERQRGNFPDRFSGHQFPNYSSELNVNALLLGDSALYLCASRPGLAGFYEQYFGPGTRLTVT.

The CDR3 DNA reads TGTGCCAGCAGGCTAACAGGCTCCCTTTCCTACGAGCAGTACTTC. Translating it yields CASRLTGSLSYEQYF. The V call is TRBV11-2, the J call TRBJ2-7, with D perhaps TRBD1 (5 bases). Trimming left V 6 bases short and J 1 base short, with 16 bases between. The CDR3 spans 15 residues. Germline CDR1 and CDR2: SGHAT and FQNNGV.

The V and J genes are TRBV7-3 and TRBJ1-6; D is unresolved. With 3 bases removed from V and 8 bases from J, the gap between germline ends came to 11 bases. Germline V gene lookup returns CDR1 SGHTA and CDR2 FQGTGA. The CDR3 spans 14 residues. For the CDR3, the DNA is TGTGCCAGCAGCTTCGGTGGCCAGGATTCACCCCTCCACTTT. Its protein product is CASSFGGQDSPLHF.

V gene TRBV7-2 combines with J gene TRBJ1-1; tentatively, D is TRBD1 (6 bases). The V end was cut by 7 bases, the J end by 4 bases, with 16 bases between. CDR3 length: 14 amino acids. The germline V gene has CDR1 SGHTA and CDR2 FQGNSA. DNA of the CDR3: TGTGCCAGCAACCTACAGGGTAGCGGCACTGAAGCTTTCTTT. Its protein is CASNLQGSGTEAFF.

The chain carries TRBV7-6 and TRBJ1-2, with 8 bases lining up with TRBD1. V lost 4 bases, J lost 8 bases, and 6 bases stayed unmatched. The CDR3 is made up of 13 amino acids. Germline V CDR1 and CDR2: SGHVS, FNYEAQ. Here the CDR3 DNA reads TGTGCCAGCAGCTCTCACAGGGGGGGAGGCTACACCTTC. It encodes CASSSHRGGGYTF.

The chain carries TRBV30 and TRBJ1-6; TRBD1 might be the D (6 bases). CDR1 is GTSNPN, CDR2 SVGIG, per germline (reference sequence). CDR3 length equals 14 residues. The V end was cut by 4 bases, the J end by 4 bases, with 11 bases between. Here the CDR3 DNA reads TGTGCCTGGAAGGGGGTGGTTTATAATTCACCCCTCCACTTT. It encodes CAWKGVVYNSPLHF.

This clone has a handful of counts. The V and J genes are TRBV20-1 and TRBJ1-2; D remains unclear. V lost 6 bases, J lost 6 bases, and 5 bases lay in between. Germline-derived CDR1 and CDR2 are DFQATT and SNEGSKA (reference sequence). This CDR3 spans 9 amino acids. The CDR3 here is CSAWDGYTF. DNA of the CDR3: TGCAGTGCCTGGGATGGCTACACCTTC.

DNA of the CDR3: TGTGCCAGCAGCCCCCTCGCGCAGGGCTACGAGCAGTACTTC. Translated: CASSPLAQGYEQYF. V and J are TRBV7-2 and TRBJ2-7, with TRBD1 as a possible D gene (5 bases). The CDR3 sequence is 14 residues long. Trimming took 5 bases from V and 3 from J, leaving 14 bases between them. Germline loops: CDR1 SGHTA, CDR2 FQGNSA.

This clone was seen more than once but under ten times. The chain employs TRBV12-5 and TRBJ2-7; perhaps D is TRBD1 or TRBD2 (5 bases each). Germline V lookup: CDR1 LGHNT, CDR2 FRNRAP. The CDR3 has 14 residues. Trimming stripped 5 bases from V and 2 bases from J, with 13 bases between. For the CDR3, the DNA is TGTGCTAGTGGTCCCCGGGACGGCACCTACGAGCAGTACTTC. It encodes CASGPRDGTYEQYF.

In its sample, this clone was seen a few times. V usage is TRBV19 and J usage is TRBJ1-5, with D possibly being TRBD1 (5 bases). Germline CDR1 LNHDA, CDR2 SQIVND (reference sequence). The ends were cut back, 9 bases at V and 1 base at J, with 16 bases in the middle. The CDR3 is made up of 15 amino acids. DNA for the CDR3: TGTGCCAGCGTGACAGTTGTAGGGAGCAATCAGCCCCAGCATTTT. Translation: CASVTVVGSNQPQHF.

V is TRBV5-1 and J is TRBJ2-2; D remains ambiguous. CDR1 SGHRS and CDR2 YFSETQ come from the germline V gene. V was pared by 5 bases and J by 4 bases, with 9 bases between. The CDR3 sequence is 13 residues long. CDR3 loop: CASRAVSTGELFF. CDR3 DNA sequence: TGCGCCAGCAGGGCCGTGTCCACCGGGGAGCTGTTTTTT.

The chain is built from TRBV5-8 and TRBJ2-7, with D perhaps matching TRBD1 (5 bases). CDR1 and CDR2 (germline): SGHTS, YDEGEE. Trimming pared 0 bases from V and 5 bases from J, leaving 18 bases between. CDR3 length: 16 amino acids. CDR3 amino acids: CASSLVSGHQGNEQYF. CDR3 DNA: TGTGCCAGCAGCTTGGTTTCTGGCCACCAGGGTAACGAGCAGTACTTC.

The chain is built from TRBV29-1 and TRBJ1-1; no reliable D call. The germline gives CDR1 SQVTM, CDR2 ANQGSEA. Trimming stripped 7 bases from V and 0 bases from J, with 9 bases between. The CDR3 has 12 residues. The CDR3 sequence is CSALRLNTEAFF. CDR3 bases: TGCAGCGCTCTTCGGTTGAACACTGAAGCTTTCTTT.

This clone was seen only a few times. This chain joins TRBV18 and TRBJ1-5, with 7 bases that match TRBD1. Germline CDR1 KGHSH, CDR2 LQKENI. V lost 3 bases to trimming and J lost 1 base; unmatched junction nucleotides: 3. The CDR3 is 15 residues long. The CDR3 sequence is CASSPSGGSNQPQHF. DNA for the CDR3: TGTGCCAGCTCACCCTCAGGGGGGAGCAATCAGCCCCAGCATTTT.

The rearrangement links TRBV4-3 to TRBJ2-3; 16 bases fit TRBD2. The germline CDR1 and CDR2 sequences are LGHNA and YSLEER. The trim removed 3 bases at V and 3 bases at J, leaving 6 bases unmatched. The length of the CDR3 is 18 residues. The CDR3: CASSQAGLAGGITDTQYF. CDR3 DNA: TGCGCCAGCAGCCAGGCGGGACTAGCGGGGGGGATAACAGATACGCAGTATTTT.

The chain has TRBV21-1 and TRBJ2-4; no check of the table's D call, TRBD2, against the DNA was made. TRBV21-1 is classified as a pseudogene. The CDR3 is made up of 15 amino acids. Here the CDR3 reads CASSPTAVAKNIQYF. The CDR3 DNA reads as TGTGCCAGCAGCCCCACGGCGGTAGCCAAAAACATTCAGTACTTC.

This chain links TRBV12-5 with TRBJ1-1, with D possibly being TRBD1 (5 bases). CDR3 length equals 15 residues. Germline V gene data show CDR1 as LGHNT and CDR2 as FRNRAP. V lost 5 bases, J lost 1 base, and 14 bases lay in between. CDR3 protein: CASGPPGRPNTEAFF. CDR3 sequence (DNA): TGTGCTAGTGGTCCTCCGGGACGGCCGAACACTGAAGCTTTCTTT.

This chain uses TRBV7-2 with TRBJ1-2; D possibly corresponds to TRBD1 (5 bases). The CDR3 is 16 amino acids. V lost 1 base to trimming and J lost 4 bases, with 16 bases between them. Germline lookup yields CDR1 SGHTA and CDR2 FQGNSA. The CDR3 nucleotides read TGTGCCAGCAGCTTAGGCAGGACAACCCAGGCCTATGGCTACACCTTC. As protein: CASSLGRTTQAYGYTF.

This clone was counted once. The rearrangement uses TRBV27 and TRBJ1-2; 11 bases line up with TRBD1. The germline gives CDR1 MNHEY, CDR2 SMNVEV (reference sequence). CDR3 length: 15 residues. V was pared by 5 bases and J by 7 bases, with 9 bases of the junction left unmatched. The CDR3 loop is CASSRKPGTGGGYTF. The CDR3 DNA sequence: TGTGCCAGCAGTCGCAAACCCGGGACAGGGGGTGGCTACACCTTC.

This clone appeared a single time. The rearrangement joins TRBV7-8 to TRBJ1-3, with D unresolved. Deletions cut 1 base from V and 4 bases from J, with 2 bases between. This CDR3 has 12 residues. Germline loops: CDR1 SGHVS, CDR2 FQNEAQ. CDR3 DNA sequence: TGTGCCAGCAGCTTAGACGGAAACACCATATATTTT. This codes for CASSLDGNTIYF.

The chain combines TRBV11-2 with TRBJ2-5, with D perhaps assigned TRBD1 or TRBD2 (5 bases each). V was pared by 1 base and J by 1 base, with 7 bases between. The germline CDR1 and CDR2 sequences are SGHAT and FQNNGV. This CDR3 is 14 amino acids long. The CDR3 sequence: CASSLAGTQETQYF. The CDR3 DNA reads TGTGCCAGCAGCTTAGCTGGGACCCAAGAGACCCAGTACTTC.

The chain uses TRBV30 and TRBJ1-2, with D uncertain. This CDR3 has 12 amino acids. Germline assignment: CDR1 GTSNPN and CDR2 SVGIG (reference sequence). Deletions cut 0 bases from V and 5 bases from J, with 7 bases between. The CDR3 sequence is CAWSVQIYGYTF. CDR3 in DNA: TGTGCCTGGAGTGTGCAGATTTATGGCTACACCTTC.

The chain links TRBV6-4 to TRBJ2-2; D possibly corresponds to TRBD1 (8 bases). Trimming took 4 bases from V and 5 from J, leaving 14 bases between them. Germline CDR1 MRHNA, CDR2 SNTAGT. The CDR3 length is 15 residues. CDR3 protein: CASSGTGGATGELFF. The DNA for the CDR3 is TGTGCCAGCAGTGGCACAGGGGGGGCGACCGGGGAGCTGTTTTTT.

The V call is TRBV5-5, the J call TRBJ2-3; 9 bases agree with TRBD2. CDR1 and CDR2 (germline): SGHKS, YYEKEE (reference sequence). V dropped 3 bases and J dropped 0; count of bases not matched to a gene: 5. This CDR3 contains 16 residues. The CDR3 nucleotides read TGTGCCAGCAGCTCCGGGCTAGCGGGGAGCACAGATACGCAGTATTTT. This translates into CASSSGLAGSTDTQYF. Supplemented by reference TRBV5-5 and TRBJ2-3, the full variable domain reads DAGVTQSPTHLIKTRGQQVTLRCSPISGHKSVSWYQQVLGQGPQFIFQYYEKEERGRGNFPDRFSARQFPNYSSELNVNALLLGDSALYLCASSSGLAGSTDTQYFGPGTRLTVL.